This TCR beta chain was captured in a study of T cells in Graves' hyperthyroidism and ophthalmopathy. It was RNA transcripts that yielded the amplified TCR beta CDR3 regions. A first-round RT-PCR of the TCR CDR3 used the HTBI primer set. TCRdb re-called the multiplex PCR reads through MiXCR, storing one row per CDR3 protein. The table includes around 260,000 distinct CDR3 sequences, 20% to 25% detected once. The germline CDR1 and CDR2 sequences are DFQATT and SNEGSKA (reference sequence). There are 12 residues in the CDR3. V lost 6 bases and J lost 3, with 12 bases in between. The sample holds one count of this clonotype. Diagnoses were established using clinical symptoms, serum thyroxine and TRAb, thyroid ultrasound and orbital computed tomography.

This sequence was found in a man aged 40-49 years with Graves' hyperthyroidism that later progressed to Graves' ophthalmopathy. Sequenced sample: blood. V is TRBV20-1 and J is TRBJ2-7; D might be TRBD1 (5 bases). The CDR3 DNA follows: TGCAGTGCCCAGACAGTAAACTACGAGCAGTACTTC. Its translation: CSAQTVNYEQYF.